One and the same sample provided the 7 T cell receptor beta chains below, sequenced in a study of T cells in localized non-small cell lung cancer (dated by TCRdb to between 2020 and 2021). The library relied on the immunoSEQ multiplex PCR assay. TCRdb carries this immuneACCESS record with in-frame sequences only. Its versions omit some clonotypes, under half of them owing to an unresolved V gene in the studies checked, with the rest unexplained. This sample holds 15,000 to 25,000 clones; approximately 80% were observed only once. The ten top clones hold roughly 4.5% of the sample. Sample: peripheral blood, taken before any cancer treatment. The receptors were gathered from a man aged 40 to 70 with stage I lung adenocarcinoma.

This clone was recorded only once. The chain links TRBV30 to TRBJ1-2; D call uncertain. Germline CDR1 and CDR2: GTSNPN and SVGIG (reference sequence). V was clipped by 2 bases and J by 3 bases, with 13 bases between them. This CDR3 comprises 14 residues. The CDR3 loop reads CAWSLTPVDYGYTF. CDR3 sequence (DNA): TGTGCCTGGAGTCTGACCCCGGTTGACTATGGCTACACCTTC. The full variable domain, in which reference TRBV30 and TRBJ1-2 provide the parts outside the CDR3, is SQTIHQWPATLVQPVGSPLSLECTVEGTSNPNLYWYRQAAGRGLQLLFYSVGIGQISSEVPQNLSASRPQDRQFILSSKKLLLSDSGFYLCAWSLTPVDYGYTFGSGTRLTVV.

DNA for the CDR3: TGCGCCAGCAGCCGGGAAGGGGGGCCTAATGAAAAACTGTTTTTT. Protein sequence: CASSREGGPNEKLFF. The V and J genes are TRBV4-1 and TRBJ1-4, with D tentatively TRBD1 (6 bases). The CDR3 has 15 amino acids. Germline assignment: CDR1 MGHRA and CDR2 YSYEKL. Deletions cut 4 bases from V and 3 bases from J, with 12 bases between.

This chain links TRBV19 with TRBJ2-1; the D call may be TRBD1 or TRBD2 (5 bases each). The CDR3 is 14 amino acids. The ends were cut back, 10 bases at V and 1 base at J, with 14 bases in the middle. Per the germline V gene, CDR1 is LNHDA and CDR2 is SQIVND (reference sequence). The CDR3: CATRGRTSYNEQFF. The DNA of the CDR3 is TGTGCCACTAGGGGACGTACTTCCTACAATGAGCAGTTCTTC.

This clone has a single count. The chain carries TRBV6-1 and TRBJ2-7, with D possibly matching TRBD1 (6 bases). The V end lost 6 bases, the J end lost 7 bases, and 13 bases lay between the germline ends. Germline loops: CDR1 MNHNS, CDR2 SASEGT. The CDR3 consists of 12 residues. The CDR3 DNA reads TGTGCCAGCAGCCGGACAGTGGATGAGCAGTACTTC. This sequence encodes CASSRTVDEQYF.

This rearrangement joins TRBV5-4 to TRBJ2-3; 7 bases agree with TRBD1. The V and J ends lost 4 bases and 8 bases, in that order; junction bases with no gene match: 13. The CDR3 is made up of 15 amino acids. The germline V gene encodes CDR1 SGHNT and CDR2 YYREEE (reference sequence). The CDR3 region has the DNA TGTGCCAGCAGCGCCAGACAGGGATCCATTCCTACGCAGTATTTT. Protein: CASSARQGSIPTQYF.

The sample holds a few counts of this clone. The CDR3 DNA sequence: TGTGCCAGCAGCAGGCAAGAAAGGAGCACAGATACGCAGTATTTT. It encodes CASSRQERSTDTQYF. The genes are TRBV7-8 and TRBJ2-3; D uncertain. Per germline, CDR1 SGHVS and CDR2 FQNEAQ. The CDR3 extends over 15 amino acids. With 5 bases removed from V and 0 bases from J, the gap between germline ends came to 12 bases. Full variable domain (remainder filled in from reference TRBV7-8 and TRBJ2-3): GAGVSQSPRYKVAKRGQDVALRCDPISGHVSLFWYQQALGQGPEFLTYFQNEAQLDKSGLPSDRFFAERPEGSVSTLKIQRTQQEDSAVYLCASSRQERSTDTQYFGPGTRLTVL.

The rearrangement links TRBV5-1 to TRBJ2-7; the D gene is possibly TRBD1 (6 bases). V lost 5 bases and J lost 0, with 12 bases in between. The CDR3 sequence is 14 residues long. Germline CDR1 is SGHRS and CDR2 is YFSETQ. For the CDR3, the DNA is TGCGCCAGCAGTCTCGGACAGCTCTCCTACGAGCAGTACTTC. This encodes CASSLGQLSYEQYF.